This T cell receptor beta chain was recovered during a study of T-cell reconstitution after alpha-beta-depleted transplantation in children. This clonotype was seen many times. One junction end does not reproduce the germline sequence, and a read error may be involved. The authors prepared the TCRbeta library with unique molecular identifiers. One entry per CDR3 protein results from TCRdb running MiXCR on the PCR reads. Altogether about 610,000 distinct CDR3 sequences are present, approximately 10% being singletons, with the ten largest covering roughly 3.9%. The TCR originated in a human donor who donated a stem cell graft to a child with acute myeloid leukemia. The specimen was PBMCs from the stem cell graft donor, collected from the stem cell graft.

Here the CDR3 reads CASSLAGSSYNEQFF. CDR3 sequence (DNA): TGTGCCAGCAGCTTAGCGGGAAGCTCCTACAATGAGCAGTTCTTC. The V gene is TRBV5-1, the J gene TRBJ2-1; TRBD2 matches 8 bases. This CDR3 comprises 15 residues. Germline lookup yields CDR1 SGHRS and CDR2 YFSETQ. The variable domain in full, completed from reference TRBV5-1 and TRBJ2-1, reads KAGVTQTPRYLIKTRGQQVTLSCSPISGHRSVSWYQQTPGQGLQFLFEYFSETQRNKGNFPGRFSGRQFSNSRSEMNVSTLELGDSALYLCASSLAGSSYNEQFFGPGTRLTVL.